The 11 T cell receptor beta chains below come from one sample, sequenced in a study of cytomegalovirus exposure and HLA in healthy donors. The PCR ran on 60 Vbeta and 13 Jbeta primers. Clones were sequenced by immunoSEQ multiplex PCR, and TCRdb holds only the in-frame ones, with some missing. The sample has 95,000 to 150,000 clones, more than 65% seen once. The sample consisted of PBMCs. The receptors shown here come from a man between 18 and 35 years old in good health and CMV-seronegative.

V usage is TRBV19 and J usage is TRBJ1-6; D gene ambiguous. V was trimmed by 8 bases and J by 6 bases, leaving 14 bases between them. The germline gives CDR1 LNHDA, CDR2 SQIVND (reference sequence). This CDR3 is 14 amino acids long. The CDR3 loop reads CASAPAAGNSPLHF. Written as DNA, the CDR3 is TGTGCCAGTGCCCCCGCTGCCGGTAATTCACCCCTCCACTTT.

This rearrangement joins TRBV9 to TRBJ2-7; 7 nucleotides align to TRBD1. J was trimmed by 2 bases and V by 6 bases; bases with no gene match: 14. This CDR3 contains 16 residues. In germline, CDR1 is SGDLS, CDR2 YYNGEE. The CDR3 reads CASIFPCRDRAYEQYF. The DNA of the CDR3 is TGTGCCAGCATCTTCCCTTGCCGGGACAGAGCCTACGAGCAGTACTTC.

The chain has TRBV5-4 and TRBJ1-1; D is ambiguous. The CDR3 is made up of 12 amino acids. The germline V gene has CDR1 SGHNT and CDR2 YYREEE (reference sequence). Deletions cut 4 bases from V and 10 bases from J, with 14 bases between. CDR3 sequence (DNA): TGTGCCAGCAGCCCTTTTGGGCCACGAGCTTTCTTT. Its translation: CASSPFGPRAFF.

The rearrangement links TRBV27 to TRBJ2-7; D unclear. The V gene lost 2 bases and the J gene lost 0 bases, with 11 bases spanning the gap. Germline lookup yields CDR1 MNHEY and CDR2 SMNVEV (reference sequence). The CDR3 loop spans 15 amino acids. In DNA, the CDR3 is TGTGCCAGCAGTTTACGAGGTGAGGACTCCTACGAGCAGTACTTC. The encoded protein is CASSLRGEDSYEQYF.

The rearrangement joins TRBV5-1 to TRBJ1-2; 8 bases map to TRBD1. Germline V gene lookup returns CDR1 SGHRS and CDR2 YFSETQ. CDR3 size: 16 residues. The trim removed 4 bases at V and 2 bases at J, leaving 10 bases unmatched. CDR3: CASSPGQGNENYGYTF. CDR3 bases: TGCGCCAGCAGCCCCGGACAGGGTAACGAAAACTATGGCTACACCTTC. Variable domain in full (rest from reference TRBV5-1 and TRBJ1-2): KAGVTQTPRYLIKTRGQQVTLSCSPISGHRSVSWYQQTPGQGLQFLFEYFSETQRNKGNFPGRFSGRQFSNSRSEMNVSTLELGDSALYLCASSPGQGNENYGYTFGSGTRLTVV.

The rearrangement uses TRBV7-2 and TRBJ1-3, with 8 bases identical to TRBD1. CDR1 and CDR2 from the germline V gene are SGHTA and FQGNSA. The CDR3 length is 17 residues. Trimming at V came to 1 base and at J to 4 bases, leaving 9 bases not matched to a gene. CDR3 nucleotides: TGTGCCAGCAGCTTAGTGAATCAGGGGGCGGAAGGAAACACCATATATTTT. Residues: CASSLVNQGAEGNTIYF.

The chain combines TRBV5-1 with TRBJ2-7; 9 bases match TRBD2. The CDR3 runs to 14 residues. The V gene's germline CDR1 is SGHRS and CDR2 YFSETQ. J lost 6 bases, V lost 2 bases, and 6 bases had no gene match. The CDR3 nucleotides are TGCGCCAGCAGCTTCAGCAAGCGGGAGGCCGAGCAGTACTTC. Translation gives CASSFSKREAEQYF.

The chain links TRBV2 to TRBJ1-1, with D unclear. Germline-derived CDR1 and CDR2 are SNHLY and FYNNEI. CDR3 length equals 14 residues. V was shortened by 6 bases and J by 1 base, with 12 bases between the two germline ends. In DNA form, the CDR3 reads TGTGCCAGCAGCCGATTGGGAGGGAACACTGAAGCTTTCTTT. Residues: CASSRLGGNTEAFF.

The chain recombines TRBV6-6 with TRBJ2-5; 8 nucleotides line up with TRBD2. J was trimmed by 1 base and V by 5 bases; bases with no gene match: 6. The CDR3 runs 15 residues. Looked up from germline, CDR1 is MNHNY and CDR2 is SVGAGI (reference sequence). Written as DNA, the CDR3 is TGTGCCAGCAGTCCTAGCGGGTTCTTCCAAGAGACCCAGTACTTC. It codes for CASSPSGFFQETQYF.

V gene TRBV14 combines with J gene TRBJ2-4, with a tentative D call TRBD1 (6 bases). V dropped 4 bases and J dropped 6 bases, with 19 bases sitting between them. CDR1 SGHDN and CDR2 FVKESK come from the germline V gene. CDR3 length: 16 residues. The CDR3 DNA is TGTGCCAGCAGCCCTCTTACTCGGCAGGGGACAAACATTCAGTACTTC. This encodes CASSPLTRQGTNIQYF.

The chain joins TRBV25-1 to TRBJ1-1; possibly TRBD1 for D (5 bases). Trimming removed 2 bases from V and 4 bases from J, with 17 bases in between. CDR3 length equals 16 residues. Germline loops: CDR1 MGHDK, CDR2 SYGVNS. DNA for the CDR3: TGTGCCAGCAGTGAAATCTGGGACTTCGGTGGCACTGAAGCTTTCTTT. Translating it yields CASSEIWDFGGTEAFF.